This T cell receptor (beta chain) was observed in a study of beta chain features in type 1 diabetes. The germline V gene encodes CDR1 MDHEN and CDR2 SYDVKM. The CDR3 has 17 amino acids. Trimming at V came to 0 bases and at J to 3 bases, leaving 5 bases not matched to a gene. Every bit of the isolated RNA underwent reverse transcription, so sequencing read expressed TCRB transcripts. Sequencing was performed with immunoSEQ multiplex PCR; in TCRdb, only in-frame clones are kept and a portion is missing. The data hold about 40,000 clones, with 64% observed a single time. A remark on this clone: Its cognate antigen is unknown.

Study findings and constraints: cDNA-based sequencing might over-represent cells highly expressing TCR. Possible PCR preference for shorter templates applied equally to patients and controls. A greater similarity of naive, central memory and Treg TCRB repertoires was seen among patients than among healthy donors.

The clonotype comes from a young woman in good health. This chain joins TRBV28 and TRBJ2-4, with TRBD1 matching 10 bases. Sequenced material: Tregs from blood. The CDR3 sequence is CASSLWGTGAVKNIQYF. DNA for the CDR3: TGTGCCAGCAGTTTATGGGGGACAGGGGCGGTCAAAAACATTCAGTACTTC.